Listed below are T cell receptor beta chains from one sample, sequenced in a study of STAT3 mutations in large granular lymphocyte leukemia. Sequencing was performed with immunoSEQ multiplex PCR; in TCRdb, only in-frame clones are kept and a portion is missing. The sample contains around 10,000 clones, more than 75% of which appear only once. The sequencing input was peripheral blood mononuclear cells. These receptors came from a man aged 55-75 years with T-cell large granular lymphocyte leukemia. Some clones in this sample may be carry-over from other donors' samples. Each CDR3 is given with its conserved first and last residue. D genes are given only for firm matches. Where a row states a size, it is once, few, many or the class of an expanded clone; other rows omit it.

DNA	CDR3	D	J	V	size
TGTGCCAGCAGCCCCGACACCACCTACGAGCAGTACTTC	CASSPDTTYEQYF	-	TRBJ2-7	TRBV7-2	-
TGTGCCAGCAGTTTAGGGTCCCAAGCGGGAGGAGGCGAGCAGTACTTC	CASSLGSQAGGGEQYF	TRBD2	TRBJ2-7	TRBV27	-
TGCGCCAGCAGCTTGGCCAGAACTAAGAGTGGCTACACCTTC	CASSLARTKSGYTF	-	TRBJ1-2	TRBV5-1	few
TGCGCCAGCAGCTTGGCGGGGGCTAGCGGAGCAGATACGCAGTATTTT	CASSLAGASGADTQYF	-	TRBJ2-3	TRBV5-1	-
TGTGCCAGCAGTGGGGCTAGCGGCGATACGCAGTATTTT	CASSGASGDTQYF	TRBD2	TRBJ2-3	TRBV2	-
TGTGCCAGCAGCTTACAGACAGATCGCTATGGCTACACCTTC	CASSLQTDRYGYTF	-	TRBJ1-2	TRBV13	-
TGTGCCAGCACCTCGATGTTCCTACGGGTCTCTGGAAACACCATATATTTT	CASTSMFLRVSGNTIYF	-	TRBJ1-3	TRBV7-9	-
TGTGCCAGCACCCCATCCGGGGTAGTTTATGGCTACACCTTC	CASTPSGVVYGYTF	-	TRBJ1-2	TRBV28	-
TGTGCCAGCTCACTGGTTGGATCGGGCCCGAACACCGGGGAGCTGTTTTTT	CASSLVGSGPNTGELFF	-	TRBJ2-2	TRBV18	-
TGTGCCAGCAGCTTAGTAGGGGATACGCAGTATTTT	CASSLVGDTQYF	-	TRBJ2-3	TRBV7-9	-
TGTGCCAGCAGCTTAGCGGGACCTAACTATGGCTACACCTTC	CASSLAGPNYGYTF	-	TRBJ1-2	TRBV7-9	-
TGCGCCAGCAGCCAAGAAGGCCTAGCGGCCGGCAATGAGCAGTTCTTC	CASSQEGLAAGNEQFF	TRBD2	TRBJ2-1	TRBV4-3	-
TGTGCCAGCAGCCCTCCAGGGGTTACAGATACGCAGTATTTT	CASSPPGVTDTQYF	-	TRBJ2-3	TRBV28	-
TGTGCCAGCAGTTTATGGGGACAGGCCCTGAACTATGGCTACACCTTC	CASSLWGQALNYGYTF	TRBD1	TRBJ1-2	TRBV28	-
TGTGCCAGCAGGACAGGGGGGGTTAGCAATCAGCCCCAGCATTTT	CASRTGGVSNQPQHF	TRBD1	TRBJ1-5	TRBV28	-
TGCGCCAGCAGCGACCGGACAGGAGCGGTCGATGGCTACACCTTC	CASSDRTGAVDGYTF	TRBD1	TRBJ1-2	TRBV5-1	-
TGCGCCAGCAGCTTGGCATTAGGGAACGAGCAGTACTTC	CASSLALGNEQYF	-	TRBJ2-7	TRBV5-1	-
TGTGCCAGCCTCGAGCGGGCCGACTACGAGCAGTACTTC	CASLERADYEQYF	-	TRBJ2-7	TRBV28	-
TGTGCCTGGAGTGGGAAAGAAGCGGGGGGAGAGACCCAGTACTTC	CAWSGKEAGGETQYF	TRBD2	TRBJ2-5	TRBV30	-
TGTGCCAGCAGCCCCCAAGTTCAGAAGACCCAGTACTTC	CASSPQVQKTQYF	-	TRBJ2-5	TRBV7-3	-
TGTGCCAGCTCACCACCCAGCCTAGCCTACGAGCAGTACTTC	CASSPPSLAYEQYF	-	TRBJ2-7	TRBV18	-
TGTGCCAGCAGCCACAGGGGGCTAGGCACTGAAGCTTTCTTT	CASSHRGLGTEAFF	TRBD1	TRBJ1-1	TRBV14	-
TGTGCCAGCAGCTTAGCGGGGGCGCTTGGTGGCTACACCTTC	CASSLAGALGGYTF	-	TRBJ1-2	TRBV7-8	-
TGTGCCAGCAGTGAACGGACCGGGGAGCTGTTTTTT	CASSERTGELFF	-	TRBJ2-2	TRBV25-1	-
TGTGCCAGTAAAAGGCAGGAGGATGGCTACACCTTC	CASKRQEDGYTF	-	TRBJ1-2	TRBV19	-
TGTGCCAGCAGTTACTCGCAGACAGGGAACAATCAGCCCCAGCATTTT	CASSYSQTGNNQPQHF	TRBD1	TRBJ1-5	TRBV6-6	-
TGTGCCAGCAGCTTAGGGGTTAGCTCCTACGAGCAGTACTTC	CASSLGVSSYEQYF	-	TRBJ2-7	TRBV7-9	once
TGCAGCGTGGAACCCAGGGGCGACCCCGCTGAAGCTTTCTTT	CSVEPRGDPAEAFF	-	TRBJ1-1	TRBV29-1	-
TGTGCCAGCAGCTCACGACAGGGGGCCAACGGAAAACTGTTTTTT	CASSSRQGANGKLFF	TRBD1	TRBJ1-4	TRBV7-2	once
TGTGCCAGCAGTTACCAGCGGAGCCCGGCCTACGAGCAGTACTTC	CASSYQRSPAYEQYF	-	TRBJ2-7	TRBV6-5	-
TGTGCCAGCACCAGTGCCGGTCGCACAGATACGCAGTATTTT	CASTSAGRTDTQYF	-	TRBJ2-3	TRBV6-5	-
TGTGCCAGCAGCTCCGACGGGAGCTCCTACGAGCAGTACTTC	CASSSDGSSYEQYF	-	TRBJ2-7	TRBV5-5	-
TGTGCCAGCAGTGGTCACAGGGTCACGAATGAAAAACTGTTTTTT	CASSGHRVTNEKLFF	-	TRBJ1-4	TRBV25-1	-
TGCGCCAGCAGCTTGGGAGACCAGAGGGGGGAGCAGTTCTTC	CASSLGDQRGEQFF	-	TRBJ2-1	TRBV5-1	once
TGTGCCAGCAGTGAGTTCAGGGGTAACAACATTCAGTACTTC	CASSEFRGNNIQYF	-	TRBJ2-4	TRBV2	-
TGCAGTGCCAGAGAGATTGAGACCCAGTACTTC	CSAREIETQYF	-	TRBJ2-5	TRBV20-1	-
TGTGCCAGCTCACCAGGACGTCAAGAGACCCAGTACTTC	CASSPGRQETQYF	-	TRBJ2-5	TRBV18	-
TGTGCTAGTGGTTTCCCCGGGACTCGCACAGATACGCAGTATTTT	CASGFPGTRTDTQYF	-	TRBJ2-3	TRBV12-5	-
TGTGCCAGCAGCTTATTTCTAACTAATGAAAAACTGTTTTTT	CASSLFLTNEKLFF	-	TRBJ1-4	TRBV11-2	-
TGTGCCAGCAGTTTAAGAGGGGGCGGGCAGCCCCAGCATTTT	CASSLRGGGQPQHF	TRBD1	TRBJ1-5	TRBV28	-
TGTGCCAGCAGCCACAGGGCTGGGGCTCTGTACGAGCAGTACTTC	CASSHRAGALYEQYF	-	TRBJ2-7	TRBV5-6	-
TGTGCCAGCAGCTCGGGGACTCTGGGACAGAACGAGCAGTACTTC	CASSSGTLGQNEQYF	-	TRBJ2-7	TRBV5-5	-
TGCGCCAGCAGCCTCGGGCTCCCCTACAATGAGCAGTTCTTC	CASSLGLPYNEQFF	-	TRBJ2-1	TRBV4-1	-
TGTGCTAGTGCCGAGGGACGGAGCTATGGCTACACCTTC	CASAEGRSYGYTF	-	TRBJ1-2	TRBV12-5	-
TGCGCCAGCAGCCCGGCGAGGGCTAACTATGGCTACACCTTC	CASSPARANYGYTF	-	TRBJ1-2	TRBV5-1	-
TGTGCCTGGACTACCGGGACGGCTGGGGCCAACGTCCTGACTTTC	CAWTTGTAGANVLTF	-	TRBJ2-6	TRBV30	-
TGCAGTGCTCGGCGGGGGCAGAAACTGTTTTTT	CSARRGQKLFF	-	TRBJ1-4	TRBV20-1	-
TGTGCCAGCAGTGACCAAAGCGGGGGGGGCTACGAGCAGTACTTC	CASSDQSGGGYEQYF	TRBD2	TRBJ2-7	TRBV2	once
TGTGCCAGCAGCGTAGAGTGGCGGTACACCGGGGAGCTGTTTTTT	CASSVEWRYTGELFF	-	TRBJ2-2	TRBV9	-
TGTGCCAGCAGGATGAGGGGGAGCCGGAATGAGCAGTTCTTC	CASRMRGSRNEQFF	-	TRBJ2-1	TRBV6-1	-
TGTGCCAGCAGCTTAATGGGGGGGACAGGGCATTCCTATGGCTACACCTTC	CASSLMGGTGHSYGYTF	TRBD1	TRBJ1-2	TRBV7-3	-
TGTGCCAGCACCCTGGGGAGCCCGCTCTCCTACGGCTACACCTTC	CASTLGSPLSYGYTF	-	TRBJ1-2	TRBV28	-
TGTGCCAGCAACAATTTAGGCACCACAGATACGCAGTATTTT	CASNNLGTTDTQYF	-	TRBJ2-3	TRBV28	-
TGTGCCAGCTCAACTCGACTAGCGGGTGTCGCCGGGGAGCTGTTTTTT	CASSTRLAGVAGELFF	TRBD2	TRBJ2-2	TRBV18	-
TGTGCTAGTACAGGGAGTGGAAACACCATATATTTT	CASTGSGNTIYF	-	TRBJ1-3	TRBV12-5	-
TGTGCCAGCTCACCCCCCTCGACAGATACGCAGTATTTT	CASSPPSTDTQYF	-	TRBJ2-3	TRBV18	-
TGTGCCTCCGTTATGAACACTGAAGCTTTCTTT	CASVMNTEAFF	-	TRBJ1-1	TRBV30	-
TGTGCCAGCAGGGACAGCGGTACTGCTGGGGCCAACGTCCTGACTTTC	CASRDSGTAGANVLTF	-	TRBJ2-6	TRBV28	-
TGTGCCAGCAGCTTGGCCAATGCGGGGGGTTTATCCGGGGAGCTGTTTTTT	CASSLANAGGLSGELFF	TRBD2	TRBJ2-2	TRBV5-4	-